The 14 T cell receptor beta chains presented below share a single source sample, sequenced in a study of blood T cell repertoires in COVID-19. Assay: immunoSEQ multiplex PCR; the TCRdb copy retains only in-frame clones and omits some. Counted here are under 250,000 clones, 75% to 90% occurring once; the ten biggest clones make up over 3%. Source material: PBMCs or T cells enriched from blood (not recorded which). The receptors originated from a woman aged 40 to 50 who had been exposed to COVID-19.

This chain uses TRBV30 with TRBJ2-1, with a possible D match to TRBD1 (6 bases). CDR1 and CDR2 (germline): GTSNPN, SVGIG (reference sequence). The CDR3 sequence is 14 residues long. Trimming removed 6 bases at V and 6 bases at J, with 18 bases between. Written as DNA, the CDR3 is TGTGCCTGTAACAGGGAATCGGGGTTCAATGAGCAGTTCTTC. Protein product: CACNRESGFNEQFF.

This clone was counted between two and nine times. The genes are TRBV6-2 or TRBV6-3 and TRBJ2-2; 8 positions match TRBD1. The CDR3 is 16 amino acids. CDR1 is MNHEY, CDR2 SVGEGT, per germline. The junction had 11 bases not matched to a gene; V was cut back by 6 bases and J by 5 bases. The CDR3 nucleotides read TGTGCCAGCAGCCACGATAGGACAGGGCGAACCGGGGAGCTGTTTTTT. It translates to CASSHDRTGRTGELFF.

This clone showed up just once. The junction shows a germline mismatch at one end, possibly a read error. V usage is TRBV5-1 and J usage is TRBJ2-1, with 9 nucleotides matching TRBD2. This CDR3 has 16 residues. Germline CDR1 SGHRS, CDR2 YFSETQ. This chain's CDR3 is CASSPLREGTNNEQFF. The CDR3 DNA reads as TGTGCCAGCAGCCCCCTGCGGGAGGGAACTAACAATGAGCAGTTCTTC.

J is TRBJ2-7 and V is TRBV15; possibly TRBD1 for D (6 bases). There are 15 residues in the CDR3. Germline lookup yields CDR1 LNHNV and CDR2 YYDKDF (reference sequence). V lost 4 bases and J 3 bases, leaving 16 bases between the germline ends. CDR3 coding DNA: TGTGCCACCAGCATTACTCAGGGGTATCTCTACGAGCAGTACTTC. This gives the protein CATSITQGYLYEQYF.

The V and J genes are TRBV3-1 (or the pseudogene TRBV3-2) and TRBJ2-6; TRBD1 matches 12 bases. Per germline, CDR1 LGHDT and CDR2 YNNKEL (reference sequence). The CDR3 has 19 residues. The V and J ends lost 0 bases and 5 bases, in that order; junction bases with no gene match: 8. The CDR3 protein is CASSQDLGTGGFRANVLTF. The CDR3 DNA follows: TGTGCCAGCAGCCAAGATCTGGGGACAGGGGGCTTTAGGGCCAACGTCCTGACTTTC.

In this sample, this clone turned up once. V gene TRBV18 combines with J gene TRBJ2-6; 7 bases are a match to TRBD1. Trimming cost V 6 bases and J 0 bases; bases outside gene matches: 11. Germline-derived CDR1 and CDR2 are KGHSH and LQKENI. The CDR3 has 18 amino acids. In DNA, the CDR3 is TGTGCCAGCTCCGGAGAGGGGGCCCCACTCTCTGGGGCCAACGTCCTGACTTTC. Its translation is CASSGEGAPLSGANVLTF. The full variable domain, its missing parts supplied by reference TRBV18 and TRBJ2-6, is NAGVMQNPRHLVRRRGQEARLRCSPMKGHSHVYWYRQLPEEGLKFMVYLQKENIIDESGMPKERFSAEFPKEGPSILRIQQVVRGDSAAYFCASSGEGAPLSGANVLTFGAGSRLTVL.

The J gene is TRBJ1-5, the V gene TRBV28; 9 bases are a match to TRBD1. Germline CDR1 reads MDHEN; CDR2 reads SYDVKM. The CDR3 is 12 amino acids. After removal of 5 bases from V and 15 bases from J, the junction contained 8 bases not matched to a gene. CDR3 sequence reads: CASSIRDRVRHF. CDR3 nucleotide sequence: TGTGCCAGCAGTATACGGGACAGGGTTAGGCATTTT.

CDR3 sequence (DNA): TGTGCCAGCAGTCCCACCCGCCCCGGGACTACCAATACCTTCAACACAGATACGCAGTATTTT. It encodes CASSPTRPGTTNTFNTDTQYF. The chain joins TRBV27 to TRBJ2-3; 7 positions agree with TRBD2. The germline V gene encodes CDR1 MNHEY and CDR2 SMNVEV (reference sequence). J lost 2 bases, V lost 5 bases, and 25 bases had no gene match. The CDR3 sequence is 21 residues long.

This clone was recorded once. The CDR3 is CASSLDSRGNYGYTF. DNA of the CDR3: TGCGCCAGCAGCCTGGACTCCCGGGGGAATTATGGCTACACCTTC. The V call is TRBV4-3, the J call TRBJ1-2, with D perhaps TRBD1 (5 bases). Germline CDR1 and CDR2: LGHNA and YSLEER. The CDR3 has 15 residues. Between the trimmed V and J ends, which lost 4 bases and 5 bases, there was a span of 17 bases.

This rearrangement joins TRBV23-1 to TRBJ2-7; 8 bases agree with TRBD1. TRBV23-1 is an ORF; its function is uncertain. J was trimmed by 7 bases and V by 7 bases; bases with no gene match: 9. The CDR3 has 13 residues. This CDR3 reads CASTRDRPGEQYV. DNA of the CDR3: TGCGCCAGCACCCGGGACAGGCCCGGGGAGCAGTACGTC.

The chain recombines TRBV7-8 with TRBJ2-1; 7 bases are shared with TRBD2. V was pared by 3 bases and J by 0 bases, with 8 bases of the junction left unmatched. CDR3 size: 17 residues. The germline V gene encodes CDR1 SGHVS and CDR2 FQNEAQ. The CDR3 DNA is TGTGCCAGCAGCTTGGCTTTAGCGGGTCCCTCCTACAATGAGCAGTTCTTC. Amino acids: CASSLALAGPSYNEQFF.

V is TRBV2 and J is TRBJ1-6; a possible D gene is TRBD1 (6 bases). Germline assignment: CDR1 SNHLY and CDR2 FYNNEI. This CDR3 contains 12 residues. V lost 6 bases to trimming and J lost 10 bases, with 10 bases between them. CDR3 in DNA: TGTGCCAGCAGGGACAGTTTATCACCCCTCCACTTT. This encodes CASRDSLSPLHF. The variable domain in full, completed from reference TRBV2 and TRBJ1-6, reads EPEVTQTPSHQVTQMGQEVILRCVPISNHLYFYWYRQILGQKVEFLVSFYNNEISEKSEIFDDQFSVERPDGSNFTLKIRSTKLEDSAMYFCASRDSLSPLHFGNGTRLTVT.

The chain has TRBV30 and TRBJ2-1, with TRBD2 identical over 8 bases. Trimming removed 4 bases from V and 5 bases from J; junction bases left unmatched: 10. The CDR3 runs to 15 residues. The germline CDR1 and CDR2 sequences are GTSNPN and SVGIG (reference sequence). DNA for the CDR3: TGTGCCTGGACTTTTGGAGCGGGAGAAAACAATGAGCAGTTCTTC. Translated: CAWTFGAGENNEQFF.

This chain connects TRBV4-2 to TRBJ2-2; D uncertain. Germline CDR1 reads LGHNA; CDR2 reads YNFKEQ. V was trimmed by 1 base and J by 0 bases, leaving 9 bases between them. The CDR3 sequence is 16 residues long. CDR3 coding DNA: TGTGCCAGCAGCCAAGCCCGGGTAGCGAACACCGGGGAGCTGTTTTTT. Its translation is CASSQARVANTGELFF.